Listed below are T cell receptor beta chains from one sample, sequenced in a study of vaccination effects on CD4 cells after COVID-19. These TCRs are of unknown antigen specificity. Profiled with immunoSEQ multiplex PCR; TCRdb holds only in-frame clones, not every one. The sample has 20,000 to 30,000 clones; more than 60% are singletons. Material: CD4+ T cells from PBMCs cultured with SARS-CoV-2 spike peptides, obtained after COVID-19 vaccination. These receptors were collected from a human donor who received a COVID-19 vaccine. Each CDR3 is given with its conserved first and last residue. The order of the fields is V gene, clone size, D gene, CDR3 protein. A D gene is named only where the DNA matches it firmly. Only part of the rows carry a size: once, few, many, or a class if the clone is expanded.

TRBV30 | . | TRBD1 | CAWKIQGTNTEAFF
TRBV5-1 | . | TRBD1 | CASSLGTGGSMSSYNSPLHF
TRBV27 | . | TRBD1 | CASTQLGTGVSPLHF
TRBV10-3 | . | TRBD2 | CAITKSGGSYNEQFF
TRBV6-1 | . | . | CASSETGNNQPQHF
TRBV5-4 | . | . | CASSLGRIGGSHSRTDTQYF
TRBV30 | few | . | CAWSMEFMTEAFF
TRBV5-1 | . | TRBD1 | CASSLEGRGPDTQYF
TRBV6-4 | . | TRBD2 | CASSPGLATDTQYF
TRBV29-1 | . | . | CSVDIGWAPSSQNIQYF
TRBV7-2 | . | TRBD1 | CASSLKGTGGYTF
TRBV2 | . | TRBD2 | CASSASGGLSYEQYF
TRBV27 | . | . | CASNGRMATEAFF
TRBV7-8 | . | . | CASSLRSGPKITDTQYF
TRBV5-6 | . | . | CASSLPLNSPLHF
TRBV3-1/TRBV3-2 | . | . | CASSQERETQYF
TRBV5-1 | . | . | CASTSVLGTDTQYF
TRBV6-5 | once | . | CASRVDRLMNTEAFF
TRBV7-9 | few | . | CASSLEGEQFF
TRBV5-8 | . | . | CASSLRGNLRNTIYF
TRBV21-1 | once | . | CASSNGRSGDRPNSPLHF
TRBV14 | . | . | CASSQSWTGNTIYF
TRBV5-5 | once | TRBD1 | CASSLATGAGNEKLFF
TRBV9 | few | . | CASSVGSIAGNTIYF
TRBV14 | . | . | CASSQASGVGYTF
TRBV7-2 | . | . | CASSLSRLVRYNEQFF
TRBV18 | . | . | CASSLSGRRNEQFF
TRBV5-1 | . | . | CASSLTEPYEQYF
TRBV18 | . | . | CASSQGPLVSGANVLTF
TRBV10-1 | medium-sized | TRBD2 | CASRDTRTSGNNEQFF
TRBV19 | . | TRBD1 | CASSLGTGFPFYSGNTIYF
TRBV6-5 | . | . | CASDLSYNEQFF
TRBV19 | . | TRBD2 | CASSPISGNNEQFF
TRBV27 | medium-sized | . | CASRSDSEGFRQPQHF
TRBV2 | . | . | CASSRDSDTQYF
TRBV5-1 | . | TRBD1 | CASSLRGHNTGELFF
TRBV10-1 | few | . | CASSESQGRETQYF
TRBV5-1 | . | TRBD1 | CASSLDYFKSRGPTEAFF
TRBV21-1 | . | . | CASSSHRDRGSDTQYF
TRBV10-1 | once | TRBD2 | CASGSAGDKYF
TRBV18 | . | TRBD1 | CASSPTDRGWYEQYF
TRBV27 | . | TRBD2 | CASSRKRESSYEQYF
TRBV24-1 | . | . | CATSDVGGDTQYF
TRBV24-1 | . | TRBD1 | CATSDRVRDRASPLHF
TRBV19 | medium-sized | . | CASRLGTMNTEAFF
TRBV29-1 | . | . | CSVAGRARGDTQYF
TRBV18 | . | TRBD1 | CASSERQGAVYGYTF
TRBV11-3 | . | . | CASSSRQDQETQYF
TRBV2 | few | . | CASSDGGRGEKLFF
TRBV6-5 | . | TRBD1 | CASSYSSRGVVKLFF